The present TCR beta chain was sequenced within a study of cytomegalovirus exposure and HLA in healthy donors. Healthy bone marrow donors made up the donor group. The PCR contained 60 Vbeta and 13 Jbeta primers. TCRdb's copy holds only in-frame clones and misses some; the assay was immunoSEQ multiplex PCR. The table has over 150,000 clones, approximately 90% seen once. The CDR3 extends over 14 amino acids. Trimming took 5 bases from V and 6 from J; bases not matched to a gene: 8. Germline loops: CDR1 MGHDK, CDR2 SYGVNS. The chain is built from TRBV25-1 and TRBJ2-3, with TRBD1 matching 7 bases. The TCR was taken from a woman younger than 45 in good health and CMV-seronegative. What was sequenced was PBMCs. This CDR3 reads CASSWAGGTDTQYF. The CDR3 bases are TGTGCCAGCAGTTGGGCAGGGGGAACGGATACGCAGTATTTT.